The clone carrying this T cell receptor (beta chain) has at least ten counts. Its antigen is not known. Per germline, CDR1 SEHNR and CDR2 FQNEAQ (reference sequence). Deletions cut 5 bases from V and 9 bases from J, with 17 bases between. This CDR3 comprises 15 residues. Using its own MiXCR run on the reads, TCRdb lists one record per CDR3 protein. The sample includes a few hundred thousand distinct CDR3 sequences, about a sixth of them seen just once. This sample was included in a study of T cell repertoires in cytomegalovirus infection. The wider study: Public TCR beta signatures were indicative of both CMV infection and a matching HLA type. Study-wide points: Dominant in the ex vivo response were TCR beta clonotypes restricted by HLA-C and specific for CMV. CMV carriers with the relevant HLA were identified by cumulative public TCR beta family frequency.

The chain couples TRBV7-9 to TRBJ1-6; no reliable D call. The sequence came from a human donor in good health (CMV status not recorded). Some clones in this sample may be carry-over from other donors' samples. Sequencing input: CD8+ T cells from PBMCs. The CDR3 nucleotides read TGTGCCAGCAGCAATCTATCGGGCCTCAGTTCACCCCTCCACTTT. Its translation: CASSNLSGLSSPLHF.